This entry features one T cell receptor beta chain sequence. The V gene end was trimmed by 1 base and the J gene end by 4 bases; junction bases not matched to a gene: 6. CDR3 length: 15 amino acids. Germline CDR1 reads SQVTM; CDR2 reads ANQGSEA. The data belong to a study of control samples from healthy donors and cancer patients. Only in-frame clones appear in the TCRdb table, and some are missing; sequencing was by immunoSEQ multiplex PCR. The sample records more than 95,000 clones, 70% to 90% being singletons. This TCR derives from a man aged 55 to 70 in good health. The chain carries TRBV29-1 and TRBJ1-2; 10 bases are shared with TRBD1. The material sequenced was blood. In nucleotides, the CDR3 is TGCAGCGTTGAAGGACGGGACAGGGGTGGCTATGGCTACACCTTC. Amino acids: CSVEGRDRGGYGYTF.